This TCR beta chain was identified in a study of T cells after yellow fever vaccination. A 5'RACE template-switching step, the method used to make TCR cDNA, added a universal primer site and UMIs. One entry per CDR3 protein results from TCRdb running MiXCR on the 5' RACE reads. The table lists about 350,000 distinct CDR3 sequences, 12% of them singletons, with 2.5% to 4% in the top ten. This clonotype was picked up a small number of times. Its antigen is unidentified. From germline, CDR1 is GTSNPN and CDR2 SVGIG (reference sequence). CDR3 size: 16 residues. Trimming removed 1 base from V and 0 bases from J, with 13 bases in between. Study results and limitations: Although the secondary response was weaker, it peaked faster, at day 5 versus 15. Contaminating bulk clonotypes could be abundant in FACS-sorted repertoires. Most primary-vaccination clones reappeared after the booster (96% CD4, about 87% CD8).

The sequencing here drew on CD4+ T cells sorted from PBMCs, taken 15 days after the yellow fever booster vaccination. The source is a man aged 18 to 30 who received the YFV17D yellow fever vaccine. The V call is TRBV30, the J call TRBJ2-4, with D perhaps TRBD2 (5 bases). In nucleotides, the CDR3 is TGTGCCTGGAGTGATCTCCCCGGGATAGCCAAAAACATTCAGTACTTC. It is translated as CAWSDLPGIAKNIQYF.